One and the same sample provided the 3 T cell receptor beta chains below, sequenced in a study of cytomegalovirus exposure and HLA in healthy donors. Assay: immunoSEQ multiplex PCR; the TCRdb copy retains only in-frame clones and omits some. The sample holds 150,000 or so clones, approximately 86% seen once. Sequencing was performed on PBMCs. The receptors were sampled from a man in his late teens or twenties in good health and CMV-seropositive.

The chain combines TRBV6-5 with TRBJ2-3; D not certain. The CDR3 extends over 14 amino acids. V was clipped by 2 bases and J by 2 bases, with 8 bases between them. The V gene's germline CDR1 is MNHEY and CDR2 SVGAGI. CDR3 residues: CASSYTRSTDTQYF. In DNA form, the CDR3 reads TGTGCCAGCAGTTACACCAGATCCACAGATACGCAGTATTTT.

The V and J genes are TRBV5-6 and TRBJ2-1; 10 positions agree with TRBD2. Germline loops: CDR1 SGHDT, CDR2 YYEEEE. J gave up 4 bases and V 4 bases, and 8 bases lay outside the gene matches. The CDR3 totals 16 residues. The DNA for the CDR3 is TGTGCCAGCAGCCGGGGGCTAGCGGGAGTTTACAATGAGCAGTTCTTC. This sequence encodes CASSRGLAGVYNEQFF.

This clone was counted once. This rearrangement joins TRBV19 to TRBJ1-2, with 10 bases aligning to TRBD1. The V gene's germline CDR1 is LNHDA and CDR2 SQIVND (reference sequence). This CDR3 has 14 residues. The V gene end was trimmed by 3 bases and the J gene end by 6 bases; junction bases not matched to a gene: 4. The CDR3 DNA follows: TGTGCCAGTAGTATTACGACAGGGGGCCATGGCTACACCTTC. Translating it yields CASSITTGGHGYTF. The variable domain in full, with the rest retrieved from reference TRBV19 and TRBJ1-2, is DGGITQSPKYLFRKEGQNVTLSCEQNLNHDAMYWYRQDPGQGLRLIYYSQIVNDFQKGDIAEGYSVSREKKESFPLTVTSAQKNPTAFYLCASSITTGGHGYTFGSGTRLTVV.